The 21 T cell receptor beta chains given below trace back to one sample, sequenced in a study of CD8 T cells in ankylosing spondylitis. TCRdb reanalysed the 5' RACE reads using MiXCR and keeps one entry per CDR3 protein. The sample comprises 250,000 or so distinct CDR3 sequences, about 11% of which are singletons, and 2.6% rests with the top ten. Sequencing was done on a sample of blood, either unsorted or a sorted T cell fraction (not recorded which). These receptors were collected from a male donor with ankylosing spondylitis or in good health (not recorded which).

This clonotype was recorded at least ten times. This chain connects TRBV10-3 to TRBJ2-3; D gene uncertain. Between the trimmed V and J ends, which lost 10 bases and 4 bases, there was a span of 9 bases. Germline-derived CDR1 and CDR2 are ENHRY and SYGVKD. The length of the CDR3 is 11 residues. The CDR3 is CANSDSDTQYF. CDR3 sequence (DNA): TGTGCCAACTCAGACTCAGATACGCAGTATTTT.

This clonotype was recorded many times. V usage is TRBV14 and J usage is TRBJ2-3; D may correspond to TRBD1 or TRBD2 (5 bases each). This CDR3 spans 13 amino acids. Germline V gene lookup returns CDR1 SGHDN and CDR2 FVKESK. V lost 5 bases to trimming and J lost 0 bases, with 6 bases between them. The DNA of the CDR3 is TGTGCCAGCAGCTGGGGGAGCACAGATACGCAGTATTTT. This encodes CASSWGSTDTQYF.

This clonotype has at least ten counts. CDR3 nucleotide sequence: TGTGCCAGCAGTGCTAGCGGGGGGGTAAATGAGCAGTTCTTC. It codes for CASSASGGVNEQFF. The rearrangement uses TRBV6-4 and TRBJ2-1, with 12 bases aligning to TRBD2. CDR3 length: 14 residues. Germline loops: CDR1 MRHNA, CDR2 SNTAGT. With V trimmed by 4 bases and J by 7 bases, 2 bases remained unmatched.

The chain recombines TRBV4-1 with TRBJ1-3; D not resolved. Trimming left V 0 bases short and J 5 bases short, with 5 bases between. The germline gives CDR1 MGHRA, CDR2 YSYEKL. The CDR3 is 13 residues long. CDR3 in DNA: TGCGCCAGCAGCCAAGATGTACGAAACACCATATATTTT. It specifies CASSQDVRNTIYF.

This clonotype was counted ten times or more. The chain employs TRBV5-1 and TRBJ1-1; maybe TRBD1 (6 bases). The CDR3 is 14 amino acids. CDR1 and CDR2 from the germline V gene are SGHRS and YFSETQ. V was clipped by 0 bases and J by 8 bases, with 14 bases between them. The CDR3 region is CASSLANRGEEAFF. The CDR3, as DNA: TGCGCCAGCAGCTTGGCCAATAGGGGGGAGGAAGCTTTCTTT.

This clonotype occurred a few times. The V and J genes are TRBV19 and TRBJ2-1, with a tentative D call TRBD1 (5 bases). CDR1 is LNHDA and CDR2 is SQIVND in the germline V gene (reference sequence). Deletions cut 6 bases from V and 4 bases from J, with 19 bases between. The CDR3 contains 16 residues. The CDR3 nucleotides are TGTGCCAGTAGACCCCTCGACAGTCCGAATTACAATGAGCAGTTCTTC. Its protein is CASRPLDSPNYNEQFF.

This clonotype has at least ten counts. CDR3 nucleotides: TGTGCCACCGCCCCCGCGGAGAAATCACCCCTCCACTTT. This encodes CATAPAEKSPLHF. V and J are TRBV10-3 and TRBJ1-6; D not certain. CDR3 size: 13 residues. Trimming shortened V by 10 bases and J by 10 bases, and 17 bases separated the two germline ends. Germline assignment: CDR1 ENHRY and CDR2 SYGVKD.

This clonotype was observed a handful of times. The chain is built from TRBV12-3 or TRBV12-4 and TRBJ1-1; D is ambiguous. This CDR3 region has 13 residues. Trimming removed 5 bases at V and 3 bases at J, with 10 bases between. The CDR3 bases are TGTGCCAGCAGTCGCCGACAAGACACTGAAGCTTTCTTT. It translates to CASSRRQDTEAFF.

This clonotype was detected many times. V and J are TRBV3-1 and TRBJ2-1; unclear D gene. The V gene's germline CDR1 is LGHDT and CDR2 YNNKEL (reference sequence). V was pared by 1 base and J by 15 bases, with 13 bases between. This CDR3 spans 12 amino acids. The CDR3 coding sequence is TGTGCCAGCAGCCAAGGTTTGCAGCAGTTGTTCTTC. Translation gives CASSQGLQQLFF.

This clonotype has more than one count but fewer than ten. The chain carries TRBV7-8 and TRBJ1-2, with a tentative D call TRBD1 (5 bases). V shed 7 bases and J shed 0 bases, with 15 bases lying between them. The CDR3 has 15 residues. Germline V gene data show CDR1 as SGHVS and CDR2 as FQNEAQ. As DNA, the CDR3 is TGTGCCAGCAACCCGTGGGGGGATTCTAACTATGGCTACACCTTC. Translated, it gives CASNPWGDSNYGYTF.

This clonotype was counted many times. The chain's CDR3 is CASSLAEVGGYTF. The DNA of the CDR3 is TGTGCCAGCAGCTTAGCGGAGGTGGGGGGCTACACCTTC. This rearrangement joins TRBV7-2 to TRBJ1-2; D call uncertain. V lost 0 bases to trimming and J lost 8 bases, with 10 bases between them. The germline V gene encodes CDR1 SGHTA and CDR2 FQGNSA. CDR3 length: 13 residues.

This rearrangement joins TRBV11-3 to TRBJ1-2, with D possibly being TRBD1 (5 bases). V was pared by 7 bases and J by 8 bases, with 14 bases between. The CDR3 has 12 residues. Germline loops: CDR1 SGHNT, CDR2 YENEEA. CDR3 loop: CASTGSGRGYTF. The CDR3 DNA follows: TGTGCCAGCACCGGTTCAGGGCGAGGCTACACCTTC.

This clonotype was detected a few times. The genes are TRBV7-2 and TRBJ2-5; D is unclear. Germline-derived CDR1 and CDR2 are SGHTA and FQGNSA. The CDR3 extends over 15 amino acids. Trimming removed 5 bases from V and 9 bases from J, with 22 bases in between. CDR3 amino acids: CASSTRAEPTGSQYF. DNA of the CDR3: TGTGCCAGCAGCACCCGGGCCGAGCCAACCGGGTCCCAGTACTTC.

This clonotype was detected many times. The chain joins TRBV29-1 to TRBJ2-7; 7 bases are a match to TRBD2. Germline CDR1 is SQVTM and CDR2 is ANQGSEA. Trimming took 6 bases from V and 3 from J; bases not matched to a gene: 2. The CDR3 sequence is 11 residues long. The CDR3 spells CSVGGFYEQYF. In DNA form, the CDR3 reads TGCAGCGTCGGGGGGTTCTACGAGCAGTACTTC.

This clonotype came up many times. The chain couples TRBV30 to TRBJ2-3, with 8 bases lining up with TRBD2. The germline V gene has CDR1 GTSNPN and CDR2 SVGIG (reference sequence). J lost 10 bases, V lost 3 bases, and 6 bases had no gene match. CDR3 length: 12 residues. The CDR3 coding sequence is TGTGCCTGGAGCAGGGGACTAGGCCCGCAGTATTTT. Translating it yields CAWSRGLGPQYF.

This clonotype came up many times. This rearrangement joins TRBV12-3 or TRBV12-4 to TRBJ1-5, with a weak D call TRBD1 (5 bases). This CDR3 has 13 residues. Deletions cut 4 bases from V and 5 bases from J, with 9 bases between. CDR3 sequence (DNA): TGTGCCAGCAGTTGGGGGACTGATCAGCCCCAGCATTTT. This codes for CASSWGTDQPQHF.

The chain combines TRBV10-3 with TRBJ1-5; D unclear. Trimming took 2 bases from V and 0 from J, leaving 14 bases between them. Germline CDR1 reads ENHRY; CDR2 reads SYGVKD. CDR3 length equals 17 residues. The CDR3 DNA reads TGTGCCATCAGTGAGACCCCCGGACCCTATAGCAATCAGCCCCAGCATTTT. Protein sequence: CAISETPGPYSNQPQHF.

This clonotype was seen many times. This chain uses TRBV20-1 with TRBJ1-6; tentatively, D is TRBD1 (5 bases). Trimming pared 6 bases from V and 10 bases from J, leaving 13 bases between. Per the germline V gene, CDR1 is DFQATT and CDR2 is SNEGSKA (reference sequence). This CDR3 contains 12 residues. The CDR3, as DNA: TGCAGTGCGGGGGGAGTTGAGTCACCCCTCCACTTT. It is translated as CSAGGVESPLHF.

Many counts were recorded for this clonotype. The chain has TRBV29-1 and TRBJ1-2; D is uncertain. V was pared by 2 bases and J by 3 bases, with 16 bases between. This CDR3 contains 15 residues. The germline V gene encodes CDR1 SQVTM and CDR2 ANQGSEA. The CDR3 loop reads CSVESWAPRDYGYTF. The CDR3 nucleotides read TGCAGCGTTGAATCTTGGGCCCCCCGGGACTATGGCTACACCTTC.

To note about this clonotype: One end of the junction fails to match germline, which may point to a read error. This chain joins TRBV12-3 or TRBV12-4 and TRBJ2-5, with 7 bases lining up with TRBD2. The CDR3 has 17 residues. The DNA for the CDR3 is TGTACCAGCAGTCTTGGGGCTAGCGGCGGTTTGCAAGAGACCCAGTACTTC. Its protein is CTSSLGASGGLQETQYF.

This clonotype was detected many times. The CDR3 loop reads CASSSFTGDYEAFF. CDR3 sequence (DNA): TGTGCCAGCAGTTCATTTACAGGGGACTACGAAGCTTTCTTT. This chain links TRBV12-3 or TRBV12-4 with TRBJ1-1; 7 nucleotides match TRBD1. Trimming at V came to 4 bases and at J to 8 bases, leaving 10 bases not matched to a gene. The CDR3 has 14 amino acids.